These T cell receptor beta chains were read from a single sample in a study of cytomegalovirus exposure and HLA in healthy donors. The protocol was immunoSEQ multiplex PCR, while the TCRdb copy is restricted to in-frame clones and leaves out a portion. This sample has 110,000 to 150,000 clones; 89% occur once, and the top ten carry 9%. What was sequenced was PBMCs. These receptors came from a woman between 18 and 29 years old in good health and CMV-seropositive. Each CDR3 is given with its conserved first and last residue. The D gene is left open where the match is weak. A clone size is listed for some rows: how often the clone was seen (once, few, many), or a class if it is expanded.

CDR3 protein	CDR3 DNA	V gene	D gene	J gene	CDR3 length	clone size
CASSNFYEQYF	TGTGCCAGCAGCAACTTTTACGAGCAGTACTTC	TRBV28	-	TRBJ2-7	11	few
CATSQGDTKDEQFF	TGTGCCACCAGTCAAGGGGACACAAAAGATGAGCAGTTCTTC	TRBV15	-	TRBJ2-1	14	-
CASSLIRGDGNTIYF	TGTGCCAGCAGTCTCATACGGGGTGACGGAAACACCATATATTTT	TRBV21-1	-	TRBJ1-3	15	-
CASSPRDSPYEQYF	TGTGCCAGCTCACCAAGGGACAGCCCCTACGAGCAGTACTTC	TRBV18	TRBD1	TRBJ2-7	14	few
CASSASGQGPYSNQPQHF	TGTGCCAGTAGTGCCTCGGGACAGGGCCCCTATAGCAATCAGCCCCAGCATTTT	TRBV19	TRBD1	TRBJ1-5	18	-
CASSLVVSGGYQETQYF	TGTGCCAGCAGCTTGGTCGTAAGCGGGGGGTACCAAGAGACCCAGTACTTC	TRBV5-4	TRBD2	TRBJ2-5	17	-
CASTAGRASTDTQYF	TGTGCCAGCACCGCGGGACGTGCTAGCACAGATACGCAGTATTTT	TRBV2	-	TRBJ2-3	15	-
CAWSVSSGTDTQYF	TGTGCCTGGAGTGTATCCAGCGGCACAGATACGCAGTATTTT	TRBV30	-	TRBJ2-3	14	-
CASIAWPLNTEAFF	TGTGCCAGCATTGCTTGGCCCCTGAACACTGAAGCTTTCTTT	TRBV6-5	-	TRBJ1-1	14	-
CASPSYSGGSSYEQYF	TGTGCCAGCCCCTCCTATAGCGGGGGTTCCTCCTACGAGCAGTACTTC	TRBV25-1	TRBD2	TRBJ2-7	16	-
CASSLVRTSYEQYF	TGTGCCAGCAGCTTAGTCCGGACTTCCTACGAGCAGTACTTC	TRBV11-2	-	TRBJ2-7	14	-
CASSVGGGELEGYTF	TGTGCCAGCAGCGTAGGGGGAGGGGAGTTAGAAGGCTACACCTTC	TRBV9	-	TRBJ1-2	15	-
CASSLAGENTEAFF	TGCGCCAGCAGCTTGGCAGGGGAGAACACTGAAGCTTTCTTT	TRBV5-1	-	TRBJ1-1	14	-
CASSMSGGAGEQYF	TGTGCCAGTAGTATGAGCGGGGGGGCCGGAGAGCAGTACTTC	TRBV19	TRBD2	TRBJ2-7	14	-
CASSQDRGGYGYTF	TGCGCCAGCAGCCAAGATCGAGGGGGATATGGCTACACCTTC	TRBV4-3	-	TRBJ1-2	14	-
CASSQNERGDYNEQFF	TGTGCCAGCAGCCAGAATGAGCGGGGGGATTACAATGAGCAGTTCTTC	TRBV4-2	TRBD2	TRBJ2-1	16	-
CASSTNRGIQYNEQFF	TGTGCCAGTAGTACAAACAGGGGGATTCAATACAATGAGCAGTTCTTC	TRBV19	TRBD1	TRBJ2-1	16	-
CASSQVVAGTETQYF	TGCGCCAGCAGCCAAGTGGTGGCAGGAACAGAGACCCAGTACTTC	TRBV4-1	-	TRBJ2-5	15	-
CASYGQGAFNEQFF	TGTGCCAGCTATGGACAGGGGGCGTTCAATGAGCAGTTCTTC	TRBV12-1	-	TRBJ2-1	14	-
CASSPSGWTGGVLFF	TGTGCCAGCAGTCCCTCCGGGTGGACAGGGGGTGTACTGTTTTTT	TRBV6-5	TRBD1	TRBJ1-4	15	once
CASSSDPGTAYGYTF	TGCGCCAGCAGCAGTGATCCCGGGACAGCATATGGCTACACCTTC	TRBV5-1	TRBD1	TRBJ1-2	15	-
CASSPGQGDYNEQFF	TGTGCCAGCAGCCCGGGACAGGGAGACTACAATGAGCAGTTCTTC	TRBV4-2	TRBD1	TRBJ2-1	15	once
CASSLIGETQYF	TGTGCCAGCTCATTGATCGGGGAGACCCAGTACTTC	TRBV18	-	TRBJ2-5	12	-
CASTTGPGLSEATF	TGTGCCAGCACCACCGGCCCGGGGTTAAGTGAGGCCACCTTC	TRBV6-1	-	TRBJ1-2	14	few
CASSPYAGGGQETQYF	TGTGCCAGCAGTCCCTACGCGGGGGGGGGTCAAGAGACCCAGTACTTC	TRBV6-4	TRBD2	TRBJ2-5	16	-
CASSKTTGGGETQYF	TGTGCCAGCAGCAAGACGACAGGGGGCGGAGAGACCCAGTACTTC	TRBV5-4	TRBD1	TRBJ2-5	15	-
CASSPGADTQYF	TGTGCCAGCAGCCCAGGGGCAGATACGCAGTATTTT	TRBV6-5	-	TRBJ2-3	12	few
CASSLGLAGGWNNSPLHF	TGTGCCAGCAGCTTAGGTCTAGCGGGAGGGTGGAATAATTCACCCCTCCACTTT	TRBV7-2	-	TRBJ1-6	18	-
CASSLRGREQQGTQYF	TGCGCCAGCAGCTTACGGGGGAGAGAGCAACAAGGTACGCAGTATTTT	TRBV5-1	-	TRBJ2-3	16	-
CASRQDSGNTIYF	TGTGCCAGCAGACAGGACTCTGGAAACACCATATATTTT	TRBV6-6	-	TRBJ1-3	13	-
CASSQEASGGLTGELFF	TGTGCCAGCAGCCAGGAAGCTAGCGGGGGCCTGACCGGGGAGCTGTTTTTT	TRBV14	TRBD2	TRBJ2-2	17	-
CASGPSAHNEKLFF	TGTGCTAGTGGTCCGAGTGCTCACAATGAAAAACTGTTTTTT	TRBV12-5	-	TRBJ1-4	14	few
CATSRGSNSYEQYF	TGTGCCACCAGCAGAGGTAGCAACTCCTACGAGCAGTACTTC	TRBV15	-	TRBJ2-7	14	-
CASSYPTGGNTIYF	TGTGCCAGCAGTTACCCAACAGGGGGAAACACCATATATTTT	TRBV6-6	-	TRBJ1-3	14	-
CSVSREINTEAFF	TGCAGCGTTAGTCGGGAGATTAACACTGAAGCTTTCTTT	TRBV29-1	-	TRBJ1-1	13	-
CASSLDWRGSPLHF	TGTGCCAGCAGCTTAGATTGGAGGGGTTCACCCCTCCACTTT	TRBV11-2	-	TRBJ1-6	14	-
CASSPSRGGAGYTF	TGTGCCAGCAGTCCCTCTAGGGGGGGAGCGGGCTACACCTTC	TRBV2	-	TRBJ1-2	14	-
CASSPWGVPYEQYF	TGTGCCAGCAGTCCCTGGGGGGTTCCCTACGAGCAGTACTTC	TRBV27	-	TRBJ2-7	14	-
CASSLGQVNTEAFF	TGCGCCAGCAGCTTGGGACAGGTGAACACTGAAGCTTTCTTT	TRBV5-1	-	TRBJ1-1	14	few
CASMRQGAGTDTQYF	TGTGCCAGCATGAGACAGGGGGCTGGCACAGATACGCAGTATTTT	TRBV2	TRBD1	TRBJ2-3	15	-
CASSSRQGADEQFF	TGTGCCAGCAGTTCACGACAGGGGGCCGATGAGCAGTTCTTC	TRBV27	TRBD1	TRBJ2-1	14	-
CASSQVPAGGSSYNEQFF	TGCGCCAGCAGCCAAGTCCCAGCGGGGGGGAGCTCCTACAATGAGCAGTTCTTC	TRBV4-1	TRBD2	TRBJ2-1	18	-
CASSPSTGEQFF	TGTGCCAGCTCACCGTCGACAGGAGAGCAGTTCTTC	TRBV18	-	TRBJ2-1	12	-
CAWSPYRGLAGYNEQFF	TGTGCCTGGAGTCCATACCGGGGACTAGCGGGGTACAATGAGCAGTTCTTC	TRBV30	TRBD2	TRBJ2-1	17	-
CSVPIRGGFYNEQFF	TGCAGCGTGCCCATTCGGGGGGGATTTTACAATGAGCAGTTCTTC	TRBV29-1	TRBD2	TRBJ2-1	15	-
CASSESSGGGETQYF	TGCGCCAGCAGTGAATCTAGCGGGGGTGGAGAGACCCAGTACTTC	TRBV10-1	TRBD2	TRBJ2-5	15	-
CASSLGGDYNSPLHF	TGTGCCAGCAGCTTGGGCGGGGATTATAATTCACCCCTCCACTTT	TRBV5-4	-	TRBJ1-6	15	-
CASNKRAGYSLYGYTF	TGTGCCAGCAACAAGCGTGCAGGGTACTCCCTTTATGGCTACACCTTC	TRBV5-6	-	TRBJ1-2	16	-
CASSTRRVTYEQYF	TGTGCCAGCAGTACCAGACGGGTTACCTACGAGCAGTACTTC	TRBV6-1	-	TRBJ2-7	14	once